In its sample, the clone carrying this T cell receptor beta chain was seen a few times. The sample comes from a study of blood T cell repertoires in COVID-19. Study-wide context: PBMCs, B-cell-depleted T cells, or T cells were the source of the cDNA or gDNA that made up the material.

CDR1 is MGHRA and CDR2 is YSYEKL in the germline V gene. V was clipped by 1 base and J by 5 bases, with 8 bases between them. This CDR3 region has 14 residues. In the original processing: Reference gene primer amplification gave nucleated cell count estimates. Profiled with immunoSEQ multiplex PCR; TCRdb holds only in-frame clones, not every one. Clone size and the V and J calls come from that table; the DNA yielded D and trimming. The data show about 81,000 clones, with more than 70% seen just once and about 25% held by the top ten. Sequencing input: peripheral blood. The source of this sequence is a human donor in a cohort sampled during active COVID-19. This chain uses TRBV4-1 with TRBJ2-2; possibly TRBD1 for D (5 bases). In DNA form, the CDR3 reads TGCGCCAGCAGCCAAGCCCCAGGGACCGGGGAGCTGTTTTTT. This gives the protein CASSQAPGTGELFF.